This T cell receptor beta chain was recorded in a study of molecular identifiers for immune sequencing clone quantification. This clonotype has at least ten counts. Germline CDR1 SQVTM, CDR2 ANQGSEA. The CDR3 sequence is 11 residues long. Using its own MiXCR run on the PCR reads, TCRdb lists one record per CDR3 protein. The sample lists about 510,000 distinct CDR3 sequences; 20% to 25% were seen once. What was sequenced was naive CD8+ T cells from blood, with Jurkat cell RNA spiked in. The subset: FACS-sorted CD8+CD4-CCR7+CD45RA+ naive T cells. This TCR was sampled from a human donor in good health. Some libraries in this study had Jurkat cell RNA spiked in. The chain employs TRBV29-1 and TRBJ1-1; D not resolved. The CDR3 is CRGGSYTEAFF. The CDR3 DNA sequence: TGCAGAGGTGGGAGTTACACTGAAGCTTTCTTT.